This T cell receptor beta chain was profiled in a study of blood T cell repertoires in COVID-19. The method was immunoSEQ multiplex PCR; TCRdb's version includes in-frame clones alone and lacks a portion of them. Of around 400,000 clones listed, approximately 90% are singletons. Sequenced sample: PBMCs or T cells enriched from blood (not recorded which). This TCR was recovered from a woman aged 18 to 35 who had been exposed to COVID-19.

The CDR3 protein is CASSPRTSGRAGDEQFF. CDR3 nucleotide sequence: TGTGCCAGCTCACCCCGGACTAGCGGGAGGGCCGGAGATGAGCAGTTCTTC. This chain links TRBV18 with TRBJ2-1; TRBD2 aligns across 15 bases. The CDR3 is made up of 17 amino acids. The germline V gene has CDR1 KGHSH and CDR2 LQKENI. Trimming took 3 bases from V and 8 from J; bases not matched to a gene: 8.